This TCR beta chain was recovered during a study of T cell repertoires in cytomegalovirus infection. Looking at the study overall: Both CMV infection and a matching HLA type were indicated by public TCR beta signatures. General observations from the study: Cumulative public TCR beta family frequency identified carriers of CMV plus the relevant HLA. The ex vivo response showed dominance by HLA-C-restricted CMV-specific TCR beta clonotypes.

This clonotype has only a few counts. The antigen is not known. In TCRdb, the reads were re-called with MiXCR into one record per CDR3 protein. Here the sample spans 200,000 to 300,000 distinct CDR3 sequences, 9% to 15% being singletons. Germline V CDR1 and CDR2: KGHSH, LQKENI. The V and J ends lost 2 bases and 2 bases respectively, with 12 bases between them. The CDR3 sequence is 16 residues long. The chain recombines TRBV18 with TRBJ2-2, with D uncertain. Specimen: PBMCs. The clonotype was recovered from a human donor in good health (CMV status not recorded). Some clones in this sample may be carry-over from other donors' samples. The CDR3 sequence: CASSPSSQANTGELFF. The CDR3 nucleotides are TGTGCCAGCTCACCATCGTCGCAGGCCAACACCGGGGAGCTGTTTTTT.